Detailed here is one TCR beta chain. This clonotype showed up many times. Its specific antigen is unknown. Within one base of it there is no much larger clone, and no base qualities were kept. The record originates from a study of T cell repertoires in cytomegalovirus infection (dated by TCRdb to about 2019). A note on the overall study: The HLA type of each donor mattered for the analysis, because public TCR beta signatures pointed to carriage of CMV infection along with the matching HLA type.

Findings and caveats that apply to the study as a whole: In the ex vivo response, HLA-C-restricted CMV-specific TCR beta clonotypes were dominant, and in two of eight donors the single most frequent clonotype came from this HLA-C-restricted group. In both this cohort and an independent cohort of some 380 donors, the cumulative frequency of public TCR beta family members distinguished carriers of CMV infection plus the relevant HLA type.

Sequencing was performed on an Illumina HiSeq 1500. TCRdb applied fastp at Q25 and MiXCR to the public reads, then kept only in-frame beta chains. Records with the same CDR3 protein are collapsed into one entry carrying the most frequent genes and DNA. The sample table shows roughly 230,000 distinct CDR3 sequences, and 5% to 8.5% are seen once. The ten largest account for around 6.5% of the sample. The TCR comes from a human donor in good health (CMV status not recorded). Some clones in this sample may be carry-over from other donors' samples. Sequenced material: PBMCs.

The CDR3 protein: CASSFRTSGGNEQFF. The sequenced DNA is TGTGCCAGCAGTTTTCGGACTAGTGGGGGAAATGAGCAGTTCTTC. The V and J segments used are TRBV28 and TRBJ2-1; TRBD2 matches 7 bases in the middle. Taken from cysteine to phenylalanine, the CDR3 has 15 residues. The retained sequence is limited to the CDR3, 45 bases, with the frame set at the first base. The V end gives up 3 bases and the J end 7 bases, leaving 9 bases in the junction not matched to a gene. CDR1 and CDR2, looked up from the germline V gene, are MDHEN and SYDVKM.